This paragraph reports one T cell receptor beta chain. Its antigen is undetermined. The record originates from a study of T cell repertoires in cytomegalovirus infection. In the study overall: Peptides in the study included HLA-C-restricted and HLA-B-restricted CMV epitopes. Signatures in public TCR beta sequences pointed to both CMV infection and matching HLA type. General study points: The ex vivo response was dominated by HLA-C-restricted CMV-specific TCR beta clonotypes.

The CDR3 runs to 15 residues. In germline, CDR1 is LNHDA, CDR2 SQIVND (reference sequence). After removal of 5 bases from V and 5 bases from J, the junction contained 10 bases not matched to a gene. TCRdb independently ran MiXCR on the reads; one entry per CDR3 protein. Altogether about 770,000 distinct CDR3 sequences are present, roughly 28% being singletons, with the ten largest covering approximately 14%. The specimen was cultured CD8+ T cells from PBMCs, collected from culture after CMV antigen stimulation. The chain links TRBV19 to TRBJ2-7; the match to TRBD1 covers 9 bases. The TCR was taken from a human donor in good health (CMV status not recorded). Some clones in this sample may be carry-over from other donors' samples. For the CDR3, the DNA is TGTGCCAGTAGTTTGCGGGACAGGGACCGCCACGAGCAGTACTTC. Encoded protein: CASSLRDRDRHEQYF.